The 26 T cell receptor beta chains presented below share a single source sample, sequenced in a study of shared T cell receptors in the human thymus. Clones were read by immunoSEQ multiplex PCR, and TCRdb kept only the in-frame ones, dropping some. This sample has about 660,000 clones, with around 87% found just once. This same sample was also taken into another study, of human thymus T cells.

Sequenced material: thymocytes. Every receptor here comes from a boy less than two years old with a congenital heart defect.

This clone was observed a single time. The chain has TRBV5-4 and TRBJ1-6; TRBD1 matches at 10 bases. The germline V gene encodes CDR1 SGHNT and CDR2 YYREEE (reference sequence). The ends lost 3 bases at V and 13 bases at J; junction bases unmatched: 10. The CDR3 runs to 15 residues. As DNA, the CDR3 is TGTGCCAGCAGCTCGGGCGGGACAGGGGTATTTCCCCTCCACTTT. Translated, it gives CASSSGGTGVFPLHF.

The J gene is TRBJ2-3, the V gene TRBV4-3, with 9 bases that match TRBD2. CDR1 is LGHNA and CDR2 is YSLEER in the germline V gene. Trimming removed 0 bases from V and 2 bases from J; junction bases left unmatched: 6. CDR3 length equals 17 residues. The chain's CDR3 is CASSQDRLAGSTDTQYF. The CDR3 DNA is TGCGCCAGCAGCCAAGATAGGCTAGCGGGATCCACAGATACGCAGTATTTT.

The chain couples TRBV6-1 to TRBJ1-5, with D perhaps TRBD1 (6 bases). Trimming stripped 7 bases from V and 1 base from J, with 11 bases between. Germline V gene data show CDR1 as MNHNS and CDR2 as SASEGT. The CDR3 runs 14 residues. The CDR3 sequence is CASTPRGSNQPQHF. CDR3 DNA sequence: TGTGCCAGCACCCCGAGGGGGAGCAATCAGCCCCAGCATTTT.

J is TRBJ2-1 and V is TRBV2, with a tentative D call TRBD1 (5 bases). The CDR3 sequence is 12 residues long. V was clipped by 7 bases and J by 7 bases, with 11 bases between them. Germline values: CDR1 SNHLY, CDR2 FYNNEI. For the CDR3, the DNA is TGTGCCAGCAAGGGAAGGGGAAATGAGCAGTTCTTC. Amino acid sequence: CASKGRGNEQFF.

This chain connects TRBV12-5 to TRBJ2-1, with 7 bases identical to TRBD2. The ends lost 5 bases at V and 8 bases at J; junction bases unmatched: 15. Germline CDR1 reads LGHNT; CDR2 reads FRNRAP. CDR3 length equals 16 residues. CDR3 sequence: CASGPRTREGVHEQFF. The CDR3 DNA reads TGTGCTAGTGGTCCGAGGACTAGGGAAGGTGTTCATGAGCAGTTCTTC.

The CDR3 coding sequence is TGTGCCAGCAGGGCCCGACTAGCGGAACCCTTTCGGGAGTACTTC. Amino acid sequence: CASRARLAEPFREYF. The chain couples TRBV11-2 to TRBJ2-7; 9 nucleotides match TRBD2. CDR1 is SGHAT, CDR2 FQNNGV, per germline. After removal of 6 bases from V and 11 bases from J, the junction contained 17 bases not matched to a gene. This CDR3 region has 15 residues. Full variable domain (outside the CDR3, taken from reference TRBV11-2 and TRBJ2-7): EAGVAQSPRYKIIEKRQSVAFWCNPISGHATLYWYQQILGQGPKLLIQFQNNGVVDDSQLPKDRFSAERLKGVDSTLKIQPAKLEDSAVYLCASRARLAEPFREYFGPGTRLTVT.

The J gene is TRBJ2-5, the V gene TRBV28; 14 nucleotides align to TRBD2. This CDR3 contains 18 residues. J gave up 0 bases and V 6 bases, and 9 bases lay outside the gene matches. CDR1 MDHEN and CDR2 SYDVKM come from the germline V gene. This CDR3 reads CASRGTSGSCGNQETQYF. CDR3 DNA sequence: TGTGCCAGCAGGGGGACTAGCGGGAGCTGTGGGAACCAAGAGACCCAGTACTTC.

The rearrangement links TRBV27 to TRBJ1-1; a weak D match, TRBD1 (5 bases). Germline V gene sequence: CDR1 MNHEY, CDR2 SMNVEV (reference sequence). The CDR3 contains 12 residues. V was shortened by 5 bases and J by 10 bases, with 14 bases between the two germline ends. Here the CDR3 reads CASSNLGGRAFF. The CDR3 DNA follows: TGTGCCAGCAGTAACCTGGGGGGACGAGCTTTCTTT.

V and J are TRBV4-3 and TRBJ2-7, with 8 positions matching TRBD1. V shed 2 bases, J shed 3 bases, and the junction held 6 bases outside the gene matches. This CDR3 is 15 amino acids long. Germline V gene lookup returns CDR1 LGHNA and CDR2 YSLEER. CDR3 nucleotide sequence: TGCGCCAGCAGCCAAAAGGGAACAGGGGGCTACGAGCAGTACTTC. Translation: CASSQKGTGGYEQYF.

V and J are TRBV27 and TRBJ2-3, with 8 bases that match TRBD2. Germline loops: CDR1 MNHEY, CDR2 SMNVEV (reference sequence). Losses at the gene ends were 5 bases for V and 1 base for J; bases not matched to a gene: 8. This CDR3 region has 16 residues. The CDR3 nucleotides are TGTGCCAGCAGTCCCGTCGGGGGGGCGGGCACAGATACGCAGTATTTT. Encoded protein: CASSPVGGAGTDTQYF.

V usage is TRBV28 and J usage is TRBJ2-2; the match to TRBD2 covers 9 bases. This CDR3 has 17 residues. Losses at the gene ends were 5 bases for V and 1 base for J; bases not matched to a gene: 8. Germline lookup yields CDR1 MDHEN and CDR2 SYDVKM. The CDR3 spells CASSLPLAGGNTGELFF. Written as DNA, the CDR3 is TGTGCCAGCAGTCTACCACTAGCGGGCGGGAACACCGGGGAGCTGTTTTTT.

The chain uses TRBV28 and TRBJ1-1; 8 nucleotides agree with TRBD1. CDR1 and CDR2 from the germline V gene are MDHEN and SYDVKM. J gave up 4 bases and V 8 bases, and 9 bases lay outside the gene matches. The CDR3 totals 14 residues. Here the CDR3 reads CASLDRVDPTEAFF. The CDR3 DNA sequence: TGTGCCAGCTTGGACAGGGTCGATCCCACTGAAGCTTTCTTT.

J is TRBJ1-1 and V is TRBV4-1; 8 bases match TRBD1. The germline gives CDR1 MGHRA, CDR2 YSYEKL. The CDR3 consists of 15 residues. The V and J ends lost 3 bases and 1 base, in that order; junction bases with no gene match: 4. For the CDR3, the DNA is TGCGCCAGCAGCCATCGGGACAGGCCGAACACTGAAGCTTTCTTT. Protein product: CASSHRDRPNTEAFF.

This chain connects TRBV5-6 to TRBJ1-3; D gene ambiguous. The CDR3 has 15 amino acids. V gave up 1 base and J gave up 0 bases, with 8 bases separating them. Germline CDR1 is SGHDT and CDR2 is YYEEEE. The CDR3 coding sequence is TGTGCCAGCAGCTTGAAACAGTACTCTGGAAACACCATATATTTT. This codes for CASSLKQYSGNTIYF.

The chain employs TRBV9 and TRBJ2-3; the D is unclear. Between the trimmed V and J ends, which lost 3 bases and 7 bases, there was a span of 6 bases. The CDR3 is made up of 11 amino acids. Germline CDR1 SGDLS, CDR2 YYNGEE. The CDR3: CASSDTHTQYF. The CDR3, as DNA: TGTGCCAGCAGCGATACTCATACGCAGTATTTT.

This clone was seen a handful of times. The chain recombines TRBV14 with TRBJ1-2; TRBD1 agrees at 7 bases. Germline V gene lookup returns CDR1 SGHDN and CDR2 FVKESK. CDR3 length: 13 amino acids. With 1 base clipped from V and 6 bases from J, the junction kept 2 bases outside the gene matches. The CDR3 is CASSQGTGDGYTF. The CDR3 DNA follows: TGTGCCAGCAGCCAAGGGACAGGCGATGGCTACACCTTC.

The chain employs TRBV5-6 and TRBJ2-5; TRBD1 might be the D (6 bases). V lost 0 bases to trimming and J lost 5 bases, with 8 bases between them. This CDR3 has 13 residues. Germline values: CDR1 SGHDT, CDR2 YYEEEE. The CDR3: CASSLGGRETQYF. The DNA for the CDR3 is TGTGCCAGCAGCTTGGGGGGGCGGGAGACCCAGTACTTC.

The V and J genes are TRBV5-4 and TRBJ1-1, with D possibly being TRBD1 (6 bases). From germline, CDR1 is SGHNT and CDR2 YYREEE (reference sequence). CDR3 length: 15 amino acids. V lost 4 bases and J lost 5, with 18 bases in between. CDR3 sequence reads: CASSPPDSAWTEAFF. The CDR3 bases are TGTGCCAGCAGCCCCCCGGACAGTGCATGGACTGAAGCTTTCTTT. Full variable domain (rest looked up from reference TRBV5-4 and TRBJ1-1): ETGVTQSPTHLIKTRGQQVTLRCSSQSGHNTVSWYQQALGQGPQFIFQYYREEENGRGNFPPRFSGLQFPNYSSELNVNALELDDSALYLCASSPPDSAWTEAFFGQGTRLTVV.

The chain has TRBV29-1 and TRBJ2-7; TRBD2 agrees at 16 bases. Germline CDR1 and CDR2: SQVTM and ANQGSEA. This CDR3 spans 17 amino acids. J lost 5 bases, V lost 4 bases, and 11 bases had no gene match. The CDR3 DNA reads TGCAGCGTTGGTGGGACTAGCGGGAGGGAAAGATGGGACGAGCAGTACTTC. Amino acids: CSVGGTSGRERWDEQYF.

This clone has just a few counts. The CDR3 nucleotides are TGTGCCAGCAGTCTTGGGACAGGGGATGGGGCTAATGAAAAACTGTTTTTT. Protein: CASSLGTGDGANEKLFF. The V gene is TRBV28, the J gene TRBJ1-4; 10 nucleotides agree with TRBD1. This CDR3 contains 17 residues. Losses at the gene ends were 5 bases for V and 3 bases for J; bases not matched to a gene: 9. Germline CDR1 and CDR2: MDHEN and SYDVKM.

CDR3 coding DNA: TGTGCCAGCGGGGGACACCCGAGCACTGAAGCTTTCTTT. Translation: CASGGHPSTEAFF. The rearrangement links TRBV27 to TRBJ1-1; TRBD1 might be the D (6 bases). The germline gives CDR1 MNHEY, CDR2 SMNVEV (reference sequence). V lost 8 bases and J 4 bases, leaving 14 bases between the germline ends. CDR3 length equals 13 residues.

As DNA, the CDR3 is TGCGCCAGCAGCTCCTTGTTGGTCGGACAGGGTTTGTTTACTGAAGCTTTCTTT. This codes for CASSSLLVGQGLFTEAFF. This chain joins TRBV5-1 and TRBJ1-1, with TRBD1 matching over 8 bases. This CDR3 has 18 residues. From germline, CDR1 is SGHRS and CDR2 YFSETQ. The trim removed 3 bases at V and 5 bases at J, leaving 18 bases unmatched.

The J gene is TRBJ2-7, the V gene TRBV5-6; D might be TRBD1 (5 bases). Germline CDR1 and CDR2: SGHDT and YYEEEE. V was shortened by 3 bases and J by 0 bases, with 7 bases between the two germline ends. The CDR3 covers 13 residues. The CDR3 DNA reads TGTGCCAGCAGCTCCAGGGCCTCCTACGAGCAGTACTTC. Protein product: CASSSRASYEQYF.

This chain joins TRBV7-8 and TRBJ2-3; 9 bases are shared with TRBD1. Germline lookup yields CDR1 SGHVS and CDR2 FQNEAQ. The CDR3 length is 16 residues. V lost 1 base and J lost 6; bases outside the gene matches: 8. The CDR3 DNA reads as TGTGCCAGCAGCTTAGAACCGGGACAGGGAACGGATACGCAGTATTTT. Translated: CASSLEPGQGTDTQYF.

The V gene is TRBV5-6, the J gene TRBJ1-1; 7 bases agree with TRBD1. Germline-derived CDR1 and CDR2 are SGHDT and YYEEEE. The junction had 7 bases not matched to a gene; V was cut back by 0 bases and J by 11 bases. The CDR3 has 13 amino acids. Here the CDR3 DNA reads TGTGCCAGCAGCTTGGGACAGGGTCTGGGGGCTTTCTTT. It specifies CASSLGQGLGAFF.

The chain couples TRBV14 to TRBJ2-7, with TRBD2 matching 10 bases. V shed 4 bases and J 2 bases; nucleotides not matched to a gene: 2. Germline-derived CDR1 and CDR2 are SGHDN and FVKESK. The CDR3 sequence is 14 residues long. The CDR3 region is CASSRTSGTYEQYF. The CDR3 nucleotides are TGTGCCAGCAGCCGGACTAGCGGTACCTACGAGCAGTACTTC.